This T cell receptor beta chain was observed in a study of T cell changes during pregnancy in multiple sclerosis (dated by TCRdb to between 2018 and 2021). About the investigation overall: The study looked at changes in the T cell repertoire across pregnancy in women with multiple sclerosis.

Trimming costs V 0 bases and J 8 bases, and their ends lie 17 bases apart. The CDR3 contains 15 residues, cysteine and phenylalanine counted. Left in the record is the CDR3 DNA by itself, 45 bases read in frame from the first base. The germline V gene yields SGHRS for CDR1 and YFSETQ for CDR2. As to this clone: Its binding antigen is unknown. The sample holds no much larger clone one base away, and base qualities are not on file.

The library was obtained by the immunoSEQ multiplex PCR assay. The table comes from immuneACCESS by way of TCRdb, which keeps in-frame sequences with V and J called. Part of the clones is missing from these tables; in studies checked, under half for an unresolved V gene and the rest for unknown reasons. The sample records roughly 93,000 clones, 91% of which are singletons. The ten biggest clones cover under 0.95% of the sample. The V and J segments used are TRBV5-1 and TRBJ1-1; matching of 6 bases hints at TRBD1 as the D gene. Material: peripheral blood, obtained before pregnancy. This receptor was taken from a female donor with multiple sclerosis, enrolled in a pregnancy study. The DNA sequence is TGCGCCAGCAGCTTGGATGCAGGGGTAGGAACGGAAGCTTTCTTT. Its product reads: CASSLDAGVGTEAFF.